This T cell receptor beta chain was observed in a study of T cell changes during pregnancy in multiple sclerosis. Germline CDR1 SEHNR, CDR2 FQNEAQ (reference sequence). The CDR3 has 13 residues. V dropped 8 bases and J dropped 3 bases, with 10 bases sitting between them. Repertoires were generated with immunoSEQ multiplex PCR, while TCRdb's copy carries only in-frame clones and drops some. The sample contains about 40,000 clones, about 91% of which appear only once. The chain employs TRBV7-9 and TRBJ1-4, with D perhaps TRBD1 (5 bases). This clonotype was sampled from a female donor with multiple sclerosis, enrolled in a pregnancy study. The sample was CD4+ T cells from peripheral blood mononuclear cells, taken before pregnancy. Here the CDR3 reads CASGADSNEKLFF. The CDR3 DNA sequence: TGTGCCAGCGGGGCAGATTCTAATGAAAAACTGTTTTTT.